The rows below give T cell receptor beta chains drawn from one sample of a study of blood T cells in healthy people across ages. A single record per CDR3 protein comes from TCRdb applying MiXCR to the 5' RACE reads. The table has approximately 2,000,000 distinct CDR3 sequences, about 39% seen once. Input material: blood. The source is a human donor in good health. CDR3s include the opening cysteine and the closing phenylalanine or tryptophan. Fields, in order: D gene, clone size, J gene, V gene, CDR3 protein, CDR3 DNA. D genes are given only for firm matches. Size is omitted from some rows. Given values are once, few, many or a class for expanded clones.

D: -; size: -; J: TRBJ2-7; V: TRBV10-3; CDR3: CAISESERTSYEQYF; DNA: TGTGCCATCAGTGAGTCGGAGCGGACATCCTACGAGCAGTACTTC
D: -; size: few; J: TRBJ2-3; V: TRBV7-8; CDR3: CASSRPAGTTDTQYF; DNA: TGTGCCAGCAGCCGGCCGGCAGGAACCACAGATACGCAGTATTTT
D: -; size: -; J: TRBJ2-1; V: TRBV10-3; CDR3: CAIRDGRRDNEQFF; DNA: TGTGCCATCAGGGACGGAAGAAGGGACAATGAGCAGTTCTTC
D: -; size: few; J: TRBJ1-2; V: TRBV28; CDR3: CASKPSGYGYTF; DNA: TGTGCCAGCAAGCCGTCCGGCTATGGCTACACCTTC
D: TRBD1; size: -; J: TRBJ1-1; V: TRBV4-1; CDR3: CASSQATGAEAFF; DNA: TGCGCCAGCAGCCAAGCGACAGGGGCTGAAGCTTTCTTT
D: -; size: once; J: TRBJ2-2; V: TRBV4-2; CDR3: CASSHAAPGELFF; DNA: TGTGCCAGCAGCCACGCCGCCCCCGGGGAGCTGTTTTTT
D: -; size: few; J: TRBJ2-1; V: TRBV20-1; CDR3: CSGPGGGRGDEQFF; DNA: TGCAGTGGGCCTGGGGGGGGCCGCGGCGATGAGCAGTTCTTC
D: -; size: few; J: TRBJ1-2; V: TRBV20-1; CDR3: CSASDLDNSAYYGYTF; DNA: TGCAGTGCTAGTGACCTGGACAATAGTGCCTACTATGGCTACACCTTC
D: -; size: many; J: TRBJ1-4; V: TRBV4-3; CDR3: CASSTGRDYEKLFF; DNA: TGCGCCAGCAGCACAGGACGGGACTATGAAAAACTGTTTTTT
D: -; size: -; J: TRBJ2-6; V: TRBV7-3; CDR3: CASSLSHSGANVLTF; DNA: TGTGCCAGCAGCTTATCACACTCTGGGGCCAACGTCCTGACTTTC
D: -; size: -; J: TRBJ2-1; V: TRBV11-2; CDR3: CASSPTIRPYNEQFF; DNA: TGTGCCAGCAGCCCAACCATTCGACCTTACAATGAGCAGTTCTTC
D: -; size: -; J: TRBJ1-5; V: TRBV12-3/TRBV12-4; CDR3: CASSLDGDFYQPQHF; DNA: TGTGCCAGCAGTTTAGATGGGGACTTTTATCAGCCCCAGCATTTT
D: -; size: -; J: TRBJ1-2; V: TRBV6-6; CDR3: CASNTGTTYGYTF; DNA: TGTGCCAGCAACACCGGGACTACCTATGGCTACACCTTC
D: -; size: few; J: TRBJ2-1; V: TRBV7-6; CDR3: CASSLEVPGTHLNEQFF; DNA: TGTGCCAGCAGCTTAGAGGTACCCGGGACACACTTAAACGAGCAGTTCTTC
D: -; size: -; J: TRBJ1-4; V: TRBV20-1; CDR3: CSARDYRQRNEKLFF; DNA: TGCAGTGCTAGAGATTATCGGCAACGTAATGAAAAACTGTTTTTT
D: -; size: -; J: TRBJ2-2; V: TRBV20-1; CDR3: CSATPSWSGELFF; DNA: TGCAGTGCTACTCCCTCATGGTCCGGGGAGCTGTTTTTT
D: TRBD2; size: few; J: TRBJ2-7; V: TRBV7-2; CDR3: CASSSNGGGAYEQYF; DNA: TGTGCCAGCAGCTCCAACGGCGGGGGGGCGTACGAGCAGTACTTC
D: TRBD2; size: -; J: TRBJ2-4; V: TRBV5-1; CDR3: CASSQGLAGGKLSIQYF; DNA: TGCGCCAGCAGTCAGGGACTAGCGGGGGGGAAACTGAGCATTCAGTACTTC
D: TRBD1; size: -; J: TRBJ1-6; V: TRBV20-1; CDR3: CSARDGRTGAGSPLHF; DNA: TGCAGTGCTAGAGATGGCCGGACAGGCGCAGGGTCACCCCTCCACTTT
D: TRBD1; size: few; J: TRBJ2-5; V: TRBV20-1; CDR3: CSARTGGVLNERYF; DNA: TGCAGTGCAAGAACAGGGGGCGTCCTGAATGAGCGGTACTTC
D: TRBD1; size: -; J: TRBJ2-5; V: TRBV7-2; CDR3: CANSLDGRGQETQYF; DNA: TGTGCCAACAGCTTAGACGGCAGGGGGCAGGAGACCCAGTACTTC
D: -; size: -; J: TRBJ2-7; V: TRBV29-1; CDR3: CSVLVTSYEQYF; DNA: TGCAGCGTACTAGTAACGTCCTACGAGCAGTACTTC
D: -; size: few; J: TRBJ2-4; V: TRBV9; CDR3: CASSPRGGMNNLDIQYF; DNA: TGTGCCAGCAGCCCCAGAGGAGGGATGAATAATCTCGACATTCAGTACTTC
D: -; size: -; J: TRBJ2-3; V: TRBV7-3; CDR3: CASSLSPAGDTQYF; DNA: TGTGCCAGCAGCTTGTCCCCAGCCGGAGATACGCAGTATTTT
D: TRBD1; size: many; J: TRBJ1-4; V: TRBV3-1; CDR3: CASSIQQGATNEKLFF; DNA: TGTGCCAGCAGCATCCAACAGGGGGCTACTAATGAAAAACTGTTTTTT
D: -; size: -; J: TRBJ2-7; V: TRBV29-1; CDR3: CSVEEGSHEQYF; DNA: TGCAGCGTTGAGGAGGGGTCCCACGAGCAGTACTTC
D: -; size: -; J: TRBJ1-2; V: TRBV24-1; CDR3: CATSVSWNYGYTF; DNA: TGTGCCACGTCCGTTTCTTGGAACTATGGCTACACCTTC
D: -; size: -; J: TRBJ2-1; V: TRBV6-5; CDR3: CASKMGGGEYEQFF; DNA: TGTGCCAGCAAAATGGGGGGGGGCGAGTATGAGCAGTTCTTC